This T cell receptor beta chain was identified during a study of blood T cells in healthy people across ages. Study-wide points: Naive T cell percentage by flow cytometry tracked strongly with beta diversity.

The authors ran a second PCR of roughly 6 to 12 cycles using a sample-barcoded 5' primer and a J-beta primer mix. MiXCR was run by TCRdb on the 5' RACE reads, yielding one entry per CDR3 protein. This sample has 900,000 to 950,000 distinct CDR3 sequences, with almost 30% found just once. CDR1 is SGHDN and CDR2 is FVKESK in the germline V gene. V was cut by 0 bases and J by 8 bases, with 10 bases left in between. The CDR3 length is 13 residues. This clonotype was detected only a few times. Antigen specificity is unknown. These data were also filed under a second study, of T cells of mothers and their children.

This receptor was identified in a woman aged 40-49 years in good health. Sequencing used blood. The J gene is TRBJ1-2, the V gene TRBV14; D uncertain. This CDR3 reads CASSQDRLLGYTF. CDR3 nucleotides: TGTGCCAGCAGCCAAGACAGGTTGCTGGGCTACACCTTC.